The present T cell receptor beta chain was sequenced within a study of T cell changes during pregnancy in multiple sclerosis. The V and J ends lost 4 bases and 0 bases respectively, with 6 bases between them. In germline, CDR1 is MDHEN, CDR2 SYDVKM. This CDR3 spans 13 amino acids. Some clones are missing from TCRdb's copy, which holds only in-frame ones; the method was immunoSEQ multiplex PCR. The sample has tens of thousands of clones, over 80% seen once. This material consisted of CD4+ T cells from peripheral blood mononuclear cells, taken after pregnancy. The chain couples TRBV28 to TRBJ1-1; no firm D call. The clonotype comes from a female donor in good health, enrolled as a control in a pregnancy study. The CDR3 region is CASSWGVNTEAFF. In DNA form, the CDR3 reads TGTGCCAGCAGTTGGGGAGTGAACACTGAAGCTTTCTTT.